This T cell receptor beta chain comes out of a study of blood T cell repertoires in COVID-19. About the research overall: Sources were T cells, B-cell-depleted T cells, or PBMCs; the material itself was cDNA or gDNA.

The CDR3 covers 15 residues. Per the germline V gene, CDR1 is KGHSH and CDR2 is LQKENI. V was cut by 2 bases and J by 1 base, with 11 bases left in between. This table comes from immunoSEQ multiplex PCR, and its TCRdb copy is limited to in-frame clones, with some not included. The sample consists of some 66,000 clones, over 80% of them appearing once. The sequence derives from a human donor in a cohort sampled during active COVID-19. This chain uses TRBV18 with TRBJ1-1, with a possible D match to TRBD1 (5 bases). Sequenced: peripheral blood. In DNA form, the CDR3 reads TGTGCCAGCTCACCAAACCAAGGGGAGAACACTGAAGCTTTCTTT. Protein product: CASSPNQGENTEAFF.